The clone carrying this TCR beta chain turned up a few times. Its specificity is not known. The data derive from a study of T cell repertoires in cytomegalovirus infection. MiXCR, run by TCRdb on the reads, gives a single entry per CDR3 protein. The sample has some 220,000 distinct CDR3 sequences, around two fifths seen once. The V gene end was trimmed by 0 bases and the J gene end by 5 bases; junction bases not matched to a gene: 1. Germline CDR1 reads MNHEY; CDR2 reads SMNVEV (reference sequence). CDR3 length: 16 residues. The clonotype comes from a human donor in good health (CMV status not recorded). Some clones in this sample may be carry-over from other donors' samples. This chain links TRBV27 with TRBJ2-1; 13 bases align to TRBD2. Specimen: CD8+ T cells from cultured PBMCs, collected from culture after CMV antigen stimulation. CDR3 sequence (DNA): TGTGCCAGCAGTTTATCAGGACTAGCGGGAGACAATGAGCAGTTCTTC. It translates to CASSLSGLAGDNEQFF.